This T cell receptor (beta chain) came from a study of Graves' ophthalmopathy and Graves' hyperthyroidism. As for this clonotype: The antigen remains unidentified.

Study-wide results and caveats: Appearing in blood as well were most expanded thyroid clonotypes above 0.001 frequency.

The CDR3 is 14 residues long. The germline V and J ends were trimmed by 4 bases and 5 bases, with 12 bases remaining between them. Germline CDR1 ENHRY, CDR2 SYGVKD. TCR beta CDR3 regions were amplified from RNA transcripts. An initial RT-PCR round employing HTBI primers preceded a second-round multiplex PCR. MiXCR, run by TCRdb on the multiplex PCR reads, gives a single entry per CDR3 protein. The sample contains around 400,000 distinct CDR3 sequences, under 25% of which appear only once. This clonotype originated in a woman between 18 and 29 years old with stable Graves' hyperthyroidism. The sample consisted of peripheral blood. This chain connects TRBV10-3 to TRBJ1-5; D is unclear. CDR3 in DNA: TGTGCCATCAGTGGAGGTGGAACGGATCAGCCCCAGCATTTT. Its translation is CAISGGGTDQPQHF.